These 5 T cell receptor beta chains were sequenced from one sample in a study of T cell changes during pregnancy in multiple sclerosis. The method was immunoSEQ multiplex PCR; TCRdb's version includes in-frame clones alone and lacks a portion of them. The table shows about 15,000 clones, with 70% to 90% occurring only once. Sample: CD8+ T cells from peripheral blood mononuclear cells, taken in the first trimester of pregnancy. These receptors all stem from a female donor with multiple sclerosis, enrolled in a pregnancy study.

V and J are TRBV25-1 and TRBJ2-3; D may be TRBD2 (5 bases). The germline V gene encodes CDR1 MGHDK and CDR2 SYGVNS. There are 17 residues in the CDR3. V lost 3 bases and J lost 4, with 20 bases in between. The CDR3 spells CASSEVGGPYASDTQYF. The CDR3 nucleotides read TGTGCCAGCAGTGAGGTCGGCGGGCCCTACGCATCAGATACGCAGTATTTT.

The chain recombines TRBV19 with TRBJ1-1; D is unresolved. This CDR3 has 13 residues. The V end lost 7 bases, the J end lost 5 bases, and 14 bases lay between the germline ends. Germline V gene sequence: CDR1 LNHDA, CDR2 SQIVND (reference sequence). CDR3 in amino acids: CASIPRARTEAFF. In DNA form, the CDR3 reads TGTGCCAGTATCCCGAGGGCGCGGACTGAAGCTTTCTTT.

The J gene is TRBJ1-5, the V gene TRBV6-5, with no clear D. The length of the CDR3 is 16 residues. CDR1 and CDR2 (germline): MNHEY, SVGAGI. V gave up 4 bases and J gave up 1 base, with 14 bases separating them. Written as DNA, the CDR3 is TGTGCCAGCAGTTCTACCCTCGCGGGCAGCAATCAGCCCCAGCATTTT. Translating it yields CASSSTLAGSNQPQHF.

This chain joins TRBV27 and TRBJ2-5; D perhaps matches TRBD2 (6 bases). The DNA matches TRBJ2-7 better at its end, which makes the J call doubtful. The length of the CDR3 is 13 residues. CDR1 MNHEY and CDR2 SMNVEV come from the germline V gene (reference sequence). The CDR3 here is CASRGLGFYEQYF. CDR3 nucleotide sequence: TGTGCCAGCAGGGGACTGGGGTTTTACGAGCAGTACTTC.

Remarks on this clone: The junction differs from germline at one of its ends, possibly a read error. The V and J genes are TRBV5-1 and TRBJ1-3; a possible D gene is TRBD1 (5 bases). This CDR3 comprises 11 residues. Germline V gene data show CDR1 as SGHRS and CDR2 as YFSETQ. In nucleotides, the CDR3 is TGCGCCAGCAGCGGGGGGACGGAGACCTTCTTT. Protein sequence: CASSGGTETFF.